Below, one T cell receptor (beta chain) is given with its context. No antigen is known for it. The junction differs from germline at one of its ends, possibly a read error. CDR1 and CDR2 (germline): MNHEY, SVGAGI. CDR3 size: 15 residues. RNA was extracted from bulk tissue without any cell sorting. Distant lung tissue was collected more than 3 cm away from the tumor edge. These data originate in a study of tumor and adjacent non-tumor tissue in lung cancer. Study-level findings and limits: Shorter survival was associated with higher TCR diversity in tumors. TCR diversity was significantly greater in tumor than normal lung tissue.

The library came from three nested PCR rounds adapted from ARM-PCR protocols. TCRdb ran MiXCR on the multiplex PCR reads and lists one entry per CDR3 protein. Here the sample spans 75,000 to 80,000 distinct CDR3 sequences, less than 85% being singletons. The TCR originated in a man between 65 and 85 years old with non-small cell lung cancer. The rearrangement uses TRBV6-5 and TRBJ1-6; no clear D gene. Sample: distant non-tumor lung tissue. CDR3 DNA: TGTGCCAGCAGTTATTCAGACGGTAAAAATTCACTCCTCTACTTT. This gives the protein CASSYSDGKNSLLYF.